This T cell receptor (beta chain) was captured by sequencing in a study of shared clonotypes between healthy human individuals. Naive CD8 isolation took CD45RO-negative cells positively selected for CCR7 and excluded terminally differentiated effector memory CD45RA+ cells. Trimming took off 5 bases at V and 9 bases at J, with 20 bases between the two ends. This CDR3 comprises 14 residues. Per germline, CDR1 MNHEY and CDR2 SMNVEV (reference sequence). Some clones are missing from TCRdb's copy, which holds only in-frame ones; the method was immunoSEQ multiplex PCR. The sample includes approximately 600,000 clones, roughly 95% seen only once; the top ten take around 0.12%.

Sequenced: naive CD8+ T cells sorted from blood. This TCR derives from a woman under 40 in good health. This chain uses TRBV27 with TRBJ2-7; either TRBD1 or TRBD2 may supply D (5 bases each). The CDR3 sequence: CASSAGTDPPGQYF. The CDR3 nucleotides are TGTGCCAGCAGTGCCGGGACGGATCCCCCCGGGCAGTACTTC.